Sequencing of this T cell receptor beta chain was carried out in a study of blood T cells in healthy people across ages. Study-wide findings and caveats: The authors considered diversity estimates from one million T cells to be underestimates.

It was with a sample-barcoded 5' primer and a J-beta primer mix that a second PCR of roughly 6 to 11 cycles was run. Each sample provided no less than 3 million CDR3-containing paired-end reads. In TCRdb, the 5' RACE reads were re-called with MiXCR into one record per CDR3 protein. The table records approximately 1,100,000 distinct CDR3 sequences, under 45% of them present only once. Trimming shortened V by 1 base and J by 5 bases, and 17 bases separated the two germline ends. This CDR3 contains 15 residues. Germline V lookup: CDR1 DFQATT, CDR2 SNEGSKA (reference sequence). A single count supports this clonotype. No antigen is known for it.

This receptor was obtained from an older woman in good health. Source material: blood. V and J are TRBV20-1 and TRBJ2-5; D is possibly TRBD2 (5 bases). The CDR3 nucleotides are TGCAGTGCTAGAGTGGGAGCTAGCCCCCTCGAGACCCAGTACTTC. Amino acids: CSARVGASPLETQYF.